This T cell receptor beta chain is drawn from a study of T-cell reconstitution after alpha-beta-depleted transplantation in children. CDR1 is DFQATT and CDR2 is SNEGSKA in the germline V gene (reference sequence). Trimming pared 1 base from V and 7 bases from J, leaving 13 bases between. The CDR3 is 14 residues long. Construction of the TCRbeta library involved unique molecular identifiers. TCRdb processed the PCR reads anew with MiXCR; each CDR3 protein has one entry. The sample yields around 600,000 distinct CDR3 sequences, 8% to 11% seen once. This clonotype has only a few counts. Source: PBMCs from the stem cell graft donor, taken from the stem cell graft. V and J are TRBV20-1 and TRBJ1-4; a possible D gene is TRBD1 (5 bases). The clonotype was recovered from a human donor who donated a stem cell graft to a child with acute myeloid leukemia. CDR3 residues: CSARVGPGSEKLFF. CDR3 nucleotides: TGCAGTGCTAGAGTCGGGCCAGGGAGTGAAAAACTGTTTTTT.